This is a list of T cell receptor beta chains from one sample in a study of control samples from healthy donors and cancer patients. Only in-frame clones appear in the TCRdb table, and some are missing; sequencing was by immunoSEQ multiplex PCR. The table shows 100,000 to 150,000 clones, with over 80% occurring only once. The sequenced material came from blood. Receptors were obtained from a woman between 50 and 59 years old in good health. Each CDR3 is given with its conserved first and last residue. D genes are given only for firm matches. Clone size, where shown, is once, few, many, or a class for clones that have expanded.

D gene	V gene	J gene	clone size	CDR3 protein	CDR3 DNA
NA	TRBV14	TRBJ1-2	once	CASSQDTVYGYTF	TGTGCCAGCAGCCAAGATACAGTCTATGGCTACACCTTC
NA	TRBV5-6	TRBJ2-3	NA	CASSLELDTQYF	TGTGCCAGCAGCTTGGAACTGGATACGCAGTATTTT
NA	TRBV6-1	TRBJ2-3	NA	CASSEGWAGSGTDTQYF	TGTGCCAGCAGTGAAGGTTGGGCAGGGAGTGGCACAGATACGCAGTATTTT
NA	TRBV6-5	TRBJ1-5	few	CASSYRASQPQHF	TGTGCCAGCAGTTACAGGGCGAGTCAGCCCCAGCATTTT
TRBD2	TRBV3-1/TRBV3-2	TRBJ2-7	NA	CASSQASSGGYEQYF	TGTGCCAGCAGCCAAGCCTCTAGCGGGGGTTACGAGCAGTACTTC
NA	TRBV5-1	TRBJ1-1	NA	CASSLAGDPGTEAFF	TGCGCCAGCAGCTTGGCCGGGGACCCTGGCACTGAAGCTTTCTTT
TRBD2	TRBV11-2	TRBJ2-1	NA	CASSTRGTSGGIYNEQFF	TGTGCCAGCAGCACCAGAGGGACTAGCGGGGGGATTTACAATGAGCAGTTCTTC
TRBD1	TRBV29-1	TRBJ2-5	few	CSANRGSVETQYF	TGCAGCGCGAACAGGGGCTCGGTTGAGACCCAGTACTTC
NA	TRBV7-8	TRBJ2-1	once	CASSLNFFSDSRGYGVEQFF	TGTGCCAGCAGCTTAAACTTTTTTAGTGACAGCCGCGGTTACGGGGTTGAGCAGTTCTTC
NA	TRBV6-1	TRBJ1-4	NA	CASSELVGSSEKLFF	TGTGCCAGCAGTGAACTTGTGGGCAGTAGTGAAAAACTGTTTTTT
NA	TRBV5-4	TRBJ1-1	few	CASSWRSGSEAFF	TGTGCCAGCAGCTGGAGGTCTGGGTCTGAAGCTTTCTTT
NA	TRBV12-5	TRBJ2-1	NA	CASGLYNEQFF	TGTGCTAGTGGTCTCTACAATGAGCAGTTCTTC
TRBD2	TRBV7-9	TRBJ2-3	NA	CASSLTTSGGTDTQYF	TGTGCCAGCAGCTTAACGACTAGCGGGGGTACAGATACGCAGTATTTT
NA	TRBV7-8	TRBJ2-4	NA	CASSLAGTRTKNIQYF	TGTGCCAGCAGCTTAGCGGGGACCAGGACCAAAAACATTCAGTACTTC
NA	TRBV4-2	TRBJ2-1	NA	CASSQDPGARVNNEQFF	TGTGCCAGCAGCCAAGACCCTGGGGCTAGAGTGAACAATGAGCAGTTCTTC
NA	TRBV5-8	TRBJ1-5	few	CASSPGTVSNQPQHF	TGTGCCAGCAGCCCTGGGACGGTTAGCAATCAGCCCCAGCATTTT
TRBD1	TRBV11-3	TRBJ1-1	NA	CASSLASGGWLVEAFF	TGTGCCAGCAGCTTAGCTTCAGGGGGGTGGTTGGTTGAAGCTTTCTTT
NA	TRBV25-1	TRBJ1-1	NA	CASSAQNTEAFF	TGTGCCAGCAGTGCTCAAAACACTGAAGCTTTCTTT
TRBD2	TRBV7-6	TRBJ2-2	NA	CASSLGWSGSQGGELFF	TGTGCCAGCAGCTTAGGTTGGAGCGGGAGCCAGGGCGGGGAGCTGTTTTTT
NA	TRBV2	TRBJ1-2	NA	CASSELGGDYGYTF	TGTGCCAGCAGTGAACTGGGGGGCGACTATGGCTACACCTTC
NA	TRBV12-3/TRBV12-4	TRBJ2-5	NA	CASTTGETQYF	TGTGCCAGCACCACGGGCGAGACCCAGTACTTC
NA	TRBV19	TRBJ1-5	NA	CASSIVGSNQPQHF	TGTGCCAGTAGTATAGTGGGTAGCAATCAGCCCCAGCATTTT
TRBD2	TRBV11-2	TRBJ2-1	NA	CASSPTSGTSETNEQFF	TGTGCCAGCAGCCCAACGAGCGGGACTAGCGAAACCAATGAGCAGTTCTTC
TRBD1	TRBV6-1	TRBJ2-2	NA	CASSASGTANTGELFF	TGTGCCAGCAGTGCCTCCGGGACAGCGAACACCGGGGAGCTGTTTTTT
NA	TRBV29-1	TRBJ1-4	NA	CSVFLATNEKLFF	TGCAGCGTGTTTCTAGCAACTAATGAAAAACTGTTTTTT
TRBD1	TRBV6-5	TRBJ2-7	NA	CASRTGMGQSYEQYF	TGTGCCAGTCGCACGGGCATGGGACAGTCCTACGAGCAGTACTTC
TRBD1	TRBV3-1/TRBV3-2	TRBJ2-7	NA	CASSQDPGQGLVQYF	TGTGCCAGCAGCCAAGATCCAGGACAGGGCCTCGTGCAGTACTTC
TRBD1	TRBV3-1/TRBV3-2	TRBJ1-6	NA	CASSSQGGRGNSPLHF	TGTGCCAGCAGCTCTCAGGGGGGGAGAGGTAATTCACCCCTCCACTTT
NA	TRBV14	TRBJ1-1	NA	CASGASSMNTEAFF	TGTGCCAGCGGCGCCAGTTCCATGAACACTGAAGCTTTCTTT
TRBD2	TRBV9	TRBJ2-1	NA	CASSAGLASYNEQFF	TGTGCCAGCAGCGCCGGACTAGCGAGCTACAATGAGCAGTTCTTC
TRBD1	TRBV7-2	TRBJ1-4	NA	CASSPGQGYEKLFF	TGTGCCAGCAGCCCGGGACAGGGGTATGAAAAACTGTTTTTT
NA	TRBV7-7	TRBJ2-3	NA	CASSFGEGDTQYF	TGTGCTAGCAGCTTCGGAGAGGGTGATACGCAGTATTTT
TRBD2	TRBV15	TRBJ2-2	NA	CATSRTTSSWGGGELFF	TGTGCCACCAGCCGGACGACTAGCTCTTGGGGGGGCGGGGAGCTGTTTTTT
NA	TRBV6-1	TRBJ1-2	NA	CASSEYPRGDYGYTF	TGTGCCAGCAGTGAATACCCAAGAGGGGATTATGGCTACACCTTC
NA	TRBV15	TRBJ1-6	NA	CATSRGDSPLHF	TGTGCCACCAGCAGGGGGGATTCACCCCTCCACTTT
NA	TRBV2	TRBJ2-7	NA	CASSEAQGAYGEQYF	TGTGCCAGCAGTGAAGCGCAGGGAGCGTACGGGGAGCAGTACTTC
TRBD1	TRBV28	TRBJ1-1	NA	CASRTQGAGEAFF	TGTGCCAGCAGGACGCAGGGGGCTGGAGAAGCTTTCTTT
NA	TRBV15	TRBJ2-7	NA	CATSRDPSSYEQYF	TGTGCCACCAGCAGAGATCCTTCCTCCTACGAGCAGTACTTC
NA	TRBV24-1	TRBJ1-1	NA	CATSDPGHSEAFF	TGTGCCACCAGTGATCCCGGACACTCCGAAGCTTTCTTT